This T cell receptor (beta chain) is from a study of vaccination and CD4 T cells after COVID-19. This CDR3 spans 12 amino acids. CDR1 is ENHRY, CDR2 SYGVKD, per germline. Trimming took 6 bases from V and 7 from J; bases not matched to a gene: 3. The time point here: late sampling 161 to 241 days after vaccination in three convalescent patients. TCRdb passed the PCR reads through MiXCR, listing each CDR3 protein once. The table has about 39,000 distinct CDR3 sequences, 36% seen once. The J gene is TRBJ2-7, the V gene TRBV10-3, with 10 bases that match TRBD1. The sample in question was CD4+ T cells from blood, obtained about 7 months after SARS-CoV-2 vaccination. This TCR came from a human donor who had recovered from COVID-19. The CDR3 is CAIRGTGDEQYF. CDR3 in DNA: TGTGCCATCAGGGGGACAGGGGATGAGCAGTACTTC.